The rows below give T cell receptor beta chains drawn from one sample of a study of T cells after yellow fever vaccination. TCRdb used MiXCR to reprocess the 5' RACE reads, holding one entry per CDR3 protein. The sample comprises roughly 260,000 distinct CDR3 sequences, 10% to 15% of which are singletons, and 0.4% to 0.55% rests with the top ten. The starting material was CD4+ T cells sorted from PBMCs, obtained 45 days after the yellow fever booster vaccination. The receptors originated from a young man who received the YFV17D yellow fever vaccine. The CDR3 runs from the conserved cysteine through the conserved F or W. D genes are given only for firm matches. Size is stated for part of the rows, as once, few or many counts, or as a class when the clone is expanded.

CDR3 protein,CDR3 DNA,V gene,clone size,D gene,J gene
CSAPLDTGELFF,TGCAGTGCTCCTTTAGACACCGGGGAGCTGTTTTTT,TRBV20-1,-,-,TRBJ2-2
CASRDRLAGPGTQYF,TGCGCCAGCCGGGATCGACTAGCGGGACCAGGTACGCAGTATTTT,TRBV5-1,-,TRBD2,TRBJ2-3
CSAGWGTNEQFF,TGCAGCGCTGGCTGGGGAACCAATGAGCAGTTCTTC,TRBV29-1,many,-,TRBJ2-1
CASSEGPNYEQYF,TGTGCCAGCAGTGAGGGACCAAATTACGAGCAGTACTTC,TRBV12-3/TRBV12-4,few,-,TRBJ2-7
CAAGVGPTDTQYF,TGTGCCGCAGGAGTGGGGCCCACAGATACGCAGTATTTT,TRBV2,few,-,TRBJ2-3
CATKGKWTGGYSTGELFF,TGTGCCACGAAGGGAAAGTGGACAGGGGGCTATAGCACCGGGGAGCTGTTTTTT,TRBV11-2,-,TRBD1,TRBJ2-2
CSAMLPGGNIQYF,TGCAGTGCAATGCTCCCAGGGGGAAACATTCAGTACTTC,TRBV20-1,few,TRBD1,TRBJ2-4
CASSLESGDEAFF,TGCGCCAGCAGCTTGGAGTCGGGGGATGAAGCTTTCTTT,TRBV5-1,few,-,TRBJ1-1
CSASSSSGANVLTF,TGCAGTGCTAGTTCCAGCTCTGGGGCCAACGTCCTGACTTTC,TRBV20-1,many,-,TRBJ2-6
CSARGLAMNTGELFF,TGCAGTGCTAGAGGCCTAGCGATGAACACCGGGGAGCTGTTTTTT,TRBV20-1,many,-,TRBJ2-2
CASSPPGQITDTQYF,TGTGCCAGCAGCCCTCCGGGACAGATCACAGATACGCAGTATTTT,TRBV7-2,few,TRBD1,TRBJ2-3
CASSLLGTLAGEQYF,TGTGCCAGCAGTTTATTAGGAACACTAGCGGGAGAGCAGTACTTC,TRBV12-3/TRBV12-4,few,TRBD2,TRBJ2-7
CASGRGFGQPQHF,TGTGCCAGTGGAAGGGGCTTTGGTCAGCCCCAGCATTTT,TRBV19,many,-,TRBJ1-5
CASTRDRGGLYGYTF,TGTGCCAGCACTCGGGACAGGGGGGGACTGTATGGCTACACCTTC,TRBV2,many,TRBD1,TRBJ1-2
CASSLRHMGAGTSYEQYF,TGTGCCAGCAGCTTACGTCACATGGGGGCCGGGACCTCCTACGAGCAGTACTTC,TRBV7-2,many,-,TRBJ2-7
CSARDPQYSNSPLHF,TGCAGTGCTAGAGATCCCCAGTACTCTAATTCACCCCTCCACTTT,TRBV20-1,few,-,TRBJ1-6
CSVEGGMGRGMATSMTQYF,TGCAGCGTTGAAGGGGGTATGGGCAGGGGGATGGCGACCTCGATGACCCAGTACTTC,TRBV29-1,few,TRBD1,TRBJ2-5
CASSKEPSNGNTIYF,TGTGCCAGCAGCAAGGAACCGTCGAATGGAAACACCATATATTTT,TRBV21-1,many,-,TRBJ1-3
CASSLGPRGETQYF,TGTGCCAGCAGCTTAGGTCCCAGGGGAGAGACCCAGTACTTC,TRBV7-2,-,-,TRBJ2-5
CSASPTDTQYF,TGCAGTGCTTCCCCCACAGATACGCAGTATTTT,TRBV20-1,-,-,TRBJ2-3